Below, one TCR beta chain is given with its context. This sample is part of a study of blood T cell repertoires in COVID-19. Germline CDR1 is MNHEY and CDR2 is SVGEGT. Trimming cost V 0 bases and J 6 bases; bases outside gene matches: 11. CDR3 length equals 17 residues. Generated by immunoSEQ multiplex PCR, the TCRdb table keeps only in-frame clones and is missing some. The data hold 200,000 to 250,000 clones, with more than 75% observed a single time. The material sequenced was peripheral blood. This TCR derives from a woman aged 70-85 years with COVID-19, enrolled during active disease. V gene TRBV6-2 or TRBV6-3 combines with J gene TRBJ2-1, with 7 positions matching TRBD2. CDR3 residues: CASSYSRGGRGTNEQFF. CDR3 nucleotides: TGTGCCAGCAGTTACTCGAGGGGCGGGAGAGGCACCAATGAGCAGTTCTTC.